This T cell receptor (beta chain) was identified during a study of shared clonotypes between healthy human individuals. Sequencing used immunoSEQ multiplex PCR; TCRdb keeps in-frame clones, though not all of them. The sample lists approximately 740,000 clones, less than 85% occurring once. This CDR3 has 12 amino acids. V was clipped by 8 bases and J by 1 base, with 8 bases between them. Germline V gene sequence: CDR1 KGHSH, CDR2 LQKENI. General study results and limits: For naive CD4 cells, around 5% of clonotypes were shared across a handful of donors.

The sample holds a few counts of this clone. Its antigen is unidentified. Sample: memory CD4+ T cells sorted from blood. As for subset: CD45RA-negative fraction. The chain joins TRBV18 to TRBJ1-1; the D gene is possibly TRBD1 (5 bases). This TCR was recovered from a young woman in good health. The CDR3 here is CASGGTNTEAFF. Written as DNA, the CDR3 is TGTGCCAGCGGAGGGACGAACACTGAAGCTTTCTTT.